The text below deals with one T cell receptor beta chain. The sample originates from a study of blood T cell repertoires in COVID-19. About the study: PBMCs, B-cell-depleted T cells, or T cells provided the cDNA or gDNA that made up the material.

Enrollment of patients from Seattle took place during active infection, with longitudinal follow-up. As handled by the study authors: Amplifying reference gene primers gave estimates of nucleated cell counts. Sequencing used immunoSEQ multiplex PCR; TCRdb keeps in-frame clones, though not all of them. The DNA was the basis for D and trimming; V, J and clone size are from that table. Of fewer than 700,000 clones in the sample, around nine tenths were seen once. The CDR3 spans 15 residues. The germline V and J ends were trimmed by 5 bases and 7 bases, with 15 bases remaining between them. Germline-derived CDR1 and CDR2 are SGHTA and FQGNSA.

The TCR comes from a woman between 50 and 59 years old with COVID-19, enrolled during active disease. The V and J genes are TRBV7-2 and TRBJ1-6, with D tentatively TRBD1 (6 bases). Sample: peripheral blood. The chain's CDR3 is CASSPTVQGNSPLHF. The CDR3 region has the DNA TGTGCCAGCAGCCCGACGGTCCAGGGGAATTCACCCCTCCACTTT.